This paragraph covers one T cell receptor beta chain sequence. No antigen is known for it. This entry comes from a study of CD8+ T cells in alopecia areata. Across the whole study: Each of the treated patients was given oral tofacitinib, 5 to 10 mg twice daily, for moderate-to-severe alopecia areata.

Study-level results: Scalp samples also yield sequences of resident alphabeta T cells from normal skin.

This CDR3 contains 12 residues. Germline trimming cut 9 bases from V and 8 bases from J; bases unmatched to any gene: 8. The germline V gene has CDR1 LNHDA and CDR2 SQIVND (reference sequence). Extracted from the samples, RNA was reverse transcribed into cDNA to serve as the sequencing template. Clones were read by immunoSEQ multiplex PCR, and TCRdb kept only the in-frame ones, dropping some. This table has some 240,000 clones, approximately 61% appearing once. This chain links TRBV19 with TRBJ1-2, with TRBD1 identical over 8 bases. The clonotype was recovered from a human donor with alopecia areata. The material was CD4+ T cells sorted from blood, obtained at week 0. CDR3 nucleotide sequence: TGTGCCAGCAGGGGACAGGTCGACGGCTACACCTTC. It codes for CASRGQVDGYTF.